This T cell receptor (beta chain) stems from a study of blood T cell repertoires in COVID-19. As for the study in general: Researchers got acute and convalescent COVID-19 samples from the United States, Italy and Spain.

Authors' analysis steps: Estimation of nucleated cell counts relied on the amplification of reference gene primers. This table comes from immunoSEQ multiplex PCR, and its TCRdb copy is limited to in-frame clones, with some not included. The V and J calls and the clone size are those of that table, but D and trimming were determined from the DNA. The sample contains roughly 38,000 clones, 65% to 75% of which appear only once. The CDR3 sequence is 13 residues long. Germline values: CDR1 ENHRY, CDR2 SYGVKD. Trimming took off 11 bases at V and 7 bases at J, with 18 bases between the two ends. The chain links TRBV10-3 to TRBJ2-1; a possible D gene is TRBD1 (6 bases). The sequenced sample consisted of peripheral blood. The receptor's source is a man aged 70-80 years with COVID-19, enrolled during active disease. The DNA for the CDR3 is TGTGCCCATAAGGGGGAAATCCAAAATGAGCAGTTCTTC. It specifies CAHKGEIQNEQFF.